The 23 T cell receptor beta chains below come from one sample, sequenced in a study of radiotherapy plus CTLA-4 blockade in lung cancer. Measured with immunoSEQ multiplex PCR; TCRdb has only the in-frame clones, and not every one. The sample lists about 33,000 clones, more than 80% occurring once. The starting material was peripheral blood, obtained from a patient treated with radiotherapy plus ipilimumab. The origin of the receptors is a human donor with non-small cell lung cancer that progressed on radiotherapy plus ipilimumab.

This sequence joins TRBV29-1 and TRBJ2-1; D may be TRBD2 (5 bases). V gave up 4 bases and J gave up 4 bases, with 14 bases separating them. The CDR3 has 14 residues. The germline V gene encodes CDR1 SQVTM and CDR2 ANQGSEA. DNA for the CDR3: TGCAGCGTTGGATACCGGACTGGATACAATGAGCAGTTCTTC. Amino acids: CSVGYRTGYNEQFF.

The J gene is TRBJ2-2, the V gene TRBV7-2; D is undetermined. V was pared by 8 bases and J by 1 base, with 14 bases between. CDR1 is SGHTA and CDR2 is FQGNSA in the germline V gene. This CDR3 is built from 15 residues. CDR3 protein: CASEARWRNTGELFF. CDR3 nucleotide sequence: TGTGCCAGCGAAGCAAGATGGAGGAACACCGGGGAGCTGTTTTTT.

The chain couples TRBV6-1 to TRBJ2-7, with D possibly TRBD1 on 5 matching bases. Deletions cut 3 bases from V and 3 bases from J, with 12 bases between. Germline V lookup: CDR1 MNHNS, CDR2 SASEGT. There are 14 residues in the CDR3. The CDR3 sequence is CASSDSSQGYEQYF. The DNA of the CDR3 is TGTGCCAGCAGTGATTCATCGCAGGGCTACGAGCAGTACTTC.

The J gene is TRBJ2-4, the V gene TRBV5-4; TRBD1 might be the D (5 bases). This CDR3 contains 16 residues. The V gene's germline CDR1 is SGHNT and CDR2 YYREEE (reference sequence). The ends were cut back, 0 bases at V and 0 bases at J, with 10 bases in the middle. The CDR3 DNA reads as TGTGCCAGCAGCTTGGACAGGTTGCTAGCCAAAAACATTCAGTACTTC. The encoded protein is CASSLDRLLAKNIQYF. Full variable domain (rest looked up from reference TRBV5-4 and TRBJ2-4): ETGVTQSPTHLIKTRGQQVTLRCSSQSGHNTVSWYQQALGQGPQFIFQYYREEENGRGNFPPRFSGLQFPNYSSELNVNALELDDSALYLCASSLDRLLAKNIQYFGAGTRLSVL.

The chain has TRBV5-1 and TRBJ1-3; possibly TRBD1 for D (5 bases). Deletions cut 0 bases from V and 2 bases from J, with 9 bases between. The germline gives CDR1 SGHRS, CDR2 YFSETQ. This CDR3 region has 15 residues. The CDR3 region has the DNA TGCGCCAGCAGCTTGGTTTCGGGGGCTGGAAACACCATATATTTT. Translation: CASSLVSGAGNTIYF. Full variable domain (rest looked up from reference TRBV5-1 and TRBJ1-3): KAGVTQTPRYLIKTRGQQVTLSCSPISGHRSVSWYQQTPGQGLQFLFEYFSETQRNKGNFPGRFSGRQFSNSRSEMNVSTLELGDSALYLCASSLVSGAGNTIYFGEGSWLTVV.

The chain has TRBV19 and TRBJ1-6; the match to TRBD1 covers 9 bases. The germline gives CDR1 LNHDA, CDR2 SQIVND (reference sequence). Trimming took 6 bases from V and 7 from J; bases not matched to a gene: 7. The CDR3 consists of 15 residues. The CDR3 region has the DNA TGTGCCAGTAGAGAGACCGGGACAGGGAATTCACCCCTCCACTTT. Encoded protein: CASRETGTGNSPLHF.

This clone counts as large (0.1 to 1%). V and J are TRBV4-1 and TRBJ2-1, with 10 bases identical to TRBD2. The CDR3 is made up of 20 amino acids. The V gene's germline CDR1 is MGHRA and CDR2 YSYEKL. The trim removed 2 bases at V and 0 bases at J, leaving 13 bases unmatched. CDR3 nucleotides: TGCGCCAGCAGCCAAAAAGCCTCCGGACTAGCGGAAAGCTCCTACAATGAGCAGTTCTTC. This codes for CASSQKASGLAESSYNEQFF.

The chain joins TRBV23-1 to TRBJ1-1; the match to TRBD1 covers 8 bases. TRBV23-1 is an ORF for which the function is uncertain. The V segment lost 5 bases and the J segment 6 bases; nucleotides outside the gene matches: 17. This CDR3 spans 17 amino acids. CDR3 nucleotide sequence: TGCGCCAGCAGTTACAAATGGTCCGGGACAGGTTATCCTGAAGCTTTCTTT. Its protein is CASSYKWSGTGYPEAFF.

This clone occurred once. Other DNA sequences in the same sample also yield this CDR3. The V and J genes are TRBV11-2 and TRBJ1-2; 8 bases map to TRBD1. The CDR3 length is 15 residues. The V gene end was trimmed by 2 bases and the J gene end by 2 bases; junction bases not matched to a gene: 4. CDR1 is SGHAT, CDR2 FQNNGV, per germline. The CDR3 protein is CASSLRTGWNYGYTF. The CDR3 coding sequence is TGTGCCAGCAGCTTAAGGACAGGGTGGAACTATGGCTACACCTTC.

This chain uses TRBV7-9 with TRBJ1-2; no definite D call. Trimming pared 5 bases from V and 4 bases from J, leaving 17 bases between. From germline, CDR1 is SEHNR and CDR2 FQNEAQ (reference sequence). The CDR3 totals 15 residues. CDR3 DNA: TGTGCCAGCAGCCCTTTCGGCGGGTCTGGCTATGGCTACACCTTC. It is translated as CASSPFGGSGYGYTF.

The chain has TRBV9 and TRBJ2-7, with a tentative D call TRBD2 (7 bases). V was cut by 4 bases and J by 2 bases, with 16 bases left in between. Per germline, CDR1 SGDLS and CDR2 YYNGEE. This CDR3 is built from 15 residues. The CDR3 DNA reads TGTGCCAGCAGCCCCCTCGGGGGGCCCCCCTACGAGCAGTACTTC. As protein: CASSPLGGPPYEQYF.

J is TRBJ1-2 and V is TRBV5-8; a possible D gene is TRBD1 (5 bases). The CDR3 is made up of 12 amino acids. Germline CDR1 and CDR2: SGHTS and YDEGEE. The V end was cut by 9 bases, the J end by 8 bases, with 17 bases between. The CDR3 coding sequence is TGTGCCATCTCGGGGGGTATCGGGGGCTACACCTTC. Translation: CAISGGIGGYTF. Complete variable domain (other parts from reference TRBV5-8 and TRBJ1-2): EAGVTQSPTHLIKTRGQQATLRCSPISGHTSVYWYQQALGLGLQFLLWYDEGEERNRGNFPPRFSGRQFPNYSSELNVNALELEDSALYLCAISGGIGGYTFGSGTRLTVV.

The V and J genes are TRBV13 and TRBJ1-1, with D tentatively TRBD1 (6 bases). The CDR3 totals 14 residues. V dropped 7 bases and J dropped 1 base, with 13 bases sitting between them. Germline CDR1 reads PRHDT; CDR2 reads FYEKMQ (reference sequence). Written as DNA, the CDR3 is TGTGCCAGCAACACGGGGGGGCCGAACACTGAAGCTTTCTTT. It translates to CASNTGGPNTEAFF.

The chain recombines TRBV19 with TRBJ1-2; TRBD1 matches 7 bases. With V trimmed by 5 bases and J by 5 bases, 5 bases remained unmatched. The CDR3 contains 13 residues. Germline assignment: CDR1 LNHDA and CDR2 SQIVND (reference sequence). The CDR3: CASSRQGDYGYTF. CDR3 bases: TGTGCCAGTAGTCGCCAGGGGGATTATGGCTACACCTTC.

The V call is TRBV4-2, the J call TRBJ2-3; 12 nucleotides agree with TRBD2. Germline lookup yields CDR1 LGHNA and CDR2 YNFKEQ. With V trimmed by 0 bases and J by 0 bases, 7 bases remained unmatched. CDR3 length: 19 residues. CDR3 DNA: TGTGCCAGCAGCCAAGATGTGACTAGCGGGGGTCCGAGCACAGATACGCAGTATTTT. The encoded protein is CASSQDVTSGGPSTDTQYF.

V is TRBV10-3 and J is TRBJ1-2; D is undetermined. CDR3 length: 13 amino acids. With 3 bases removed from V and 4 bases from J, the gap between germline ends came to 9 bases. Germline assignment: CDR1 ENHRY and CDR2 SYGVKD. The CDR3 nucleotides are TGTGCCATCAGTGAAAAAGGAGGCTATGGCTACACCTTC. It is translated as CAISEKGGYGYTF.

This chain joins TRBV7-9 and TRBJ1-1; a possible D gene is TRBD1 (5 bases). The CDR3 totals 14 residues. V gave up 5 bases and J gave up 8 bases, with 18 bases separating them. Germline V lookup: CDR1 SEHNR, CDR2 FQNEAQ (reference sequence). For the CDR3, the DNA is TGTGCCAGCAGCAAAAGGGTGGGGGGGACGGAAGCTTTCTTT. It specifies CASSKRVGGTEAFF.

This chain joins TRBV19 and TRBJ1-3; possible D gene TRBD1, 5 bases. Germline values: CDR1 LNHDA, CDR2 SQIVND (reference sequence). V lost 1 base, J lost 0 bases, and 10 bases lay in between. The CDR3 has 16 residues. The CDR3 reads CASSIGGSLSGNTIYF. The CDR3 coding sequence is TGTGCCAGTAGTATAGGGGGCAGCCTCTCTGGAAACACCATATATTTT.

V gene TRBV19 combines with J gene TRBJ1-1, with D possibly TRBD1 on 6 matching bases. This CDR3 spans 13 amino acids. Germline V gene lookup returns CDR1 LNHDA and CDR2 SQIVND (reference sequence). Trimming cost V 7 bases and J 4 bases, with 13 bases left between them. CDR3 coding DNA: TGTGCCAGTAACAGGGCCGGGCGCACTGAAGCTTTCTTT. This gives the protein CASNRAGRTEAFF.

The rearrangement links TRBV18 to TRBJ1-3; 7 nucleotides align to TRBD1. V trimming: 6 bases; J trimming: 4 bases; junction bases outside the gene matches: 9. The length of the CDR3 is 15 residues. The germline CDR1 and CDR2 sequences are KGHSH and LQKENI. CDR3 DNA sequence: TGTGCCAGCTCGCGAAACACAGGGGACGGAAACACCATATATTTT. It is translated as CASSRNTGDGNTIYF. Full variable domain (remainder filled in from reference TRBV18 and TRBJ1-3): NAGVMQNPRHLVRRRGQEARLRCSPMKGHSHVYWYRQLPEEGLKFMVYLQKENIIDESGMPKERFSAEFPKEGPSILRIQQVVRGDSAAYFCASSRNTGDGNTIYFGEGSWLTVV.

The J gene is TRBJ2-2, the V gene TRBV5-1; D possibly corresponds to TRBD2 (5 bases). The length of the CDR3 is 15 residues. With 4 bases removed from V and 2 bases from J, the gap between germline ends came to 12 bases. Germline CDR1 SGHRS, CDR2 YFSETQ. The CDR3 DNA reads as TGCGCCAGCAGCGACACCGGGAAAAACACCGGGGAGCTGTTTTTT. Its protein is CASSDTGKNTGELFF.

V usage is TRBV15 and J usage is TRBJ2-3; 10 bases fit TRBD2. Germline-derived CDR1 and CDR2 are LNHNV and YYDKDF (reference sequence). Trimming cost V 3 bases and J 4 bases; bases outside gene matches: 7. The CDR3 length is 16 residues. The CDR3 DNA reads as TGTGCCACCAGCAGGAAAAGCGGGGGGGCCTCAGATACGCAGTATTTT. Residues: CATSRKSGGASDTQYF.

The rearrangement links TRBV6-1 to TRBJ1-2, with a weak D call TRBD1 (6 bases). The CDR3 loop spans 17 amino acids. The germline V gene encodes CDR1 MNHNS and CDR2 SASEGT. Trimming took 2 bases from V and 0 from J, leaving 16 bases between them. In DNA, the CDR3 is TGTGCCAGCAGTGAATCCACCGGGACACAGACTAACTATGGCTACACCTTC. Protein sequence: CASSESTGTQTNYGYTF.